The T cell receptor (beta chain) described here comes from a study of blood T cell repertoires in COVID-19. On the study more broadly: The United States, Italy and Spain were the sources of the acute and convalescent COVID-19 samples. T cells, B-cell-depleted T cells, or PBMCs provided the cDNA or gDNA that served as material.

Profiling relied on immunoSEQ multiplex PCR, and the TCRdb table lists in-frame clones only, not all of them. Of some 99,000 clones in the sample, approximately 90% were seen once. The CDR3 extends over 13 amino acids. V shed 5 bases and J shed 7 bases, with 14 bases lying between them. Sequencing used peripheral blood. V and J are TRBV12-3 or TRBV12-4 and TRBJ1-2; D is unresolved. This TCR came from a man aged 70 or older with acute or convalescent COVID-19. As DNA, the CDR3 is TGTGCCAGCAGTGAACCGGGAAAAATTGGCTACACCTTC. Its protein product is CASSEPGKIGYTF.